Below, 26 T cell receptor beta chains from the same sample are listed, as sequenced in a study of glioma-infiltrating T cells after dendritic cell vaccination. The method was immunoSEQ multiplex PCR; TCRdb's version includes in-frame clones alone and lacks a portion of them. This sample yields almost 90,000 clones, of which around 86% are seen a single time; less than 7% belongs to the top ten. Indicated time point: after dendritic cell vaccination, including at tumor progression/relapse. The specimen was blood, collected after dendritic cell vaccination. The origin of the receptors is a human donor with glioblastoma.

The chain links TRBV5-1 to TRBJ2-7; 8 bases agree with TRBD2. J was trimmed by 6 bases and V by 4 bases; bases with no gene match: 9. The CDR3 is 14 residues long. CDR1 and CDR2 from the germline V gene are SGHRS and YFSETQ. In DNA, the CDR3 is TGCGCCAGCAGCCTCCTCGGGACTAGTCGCGAGCAGTACTTC. Its protein product is CASSLLGTSREQYF.

The chain joins TRBV5-6 to TRBJ2-4; D may be TRBD1 (6 bases). Trimming pared 3 bases from V and 2 bases from J, leaving 9 bases between. The CDR3 is 14 residues long. Germline V gene sequence: CDR1 SGHDT, CDR2 YYEEEE. DNA of the CDR3: TGTGCCAGCAGCTCAACAGGGTCCAAAAACATTCAGTACTTC. Amino acid sequence: CASSSTGSKNIQYF.

The chain links TRBV12-2 to TRBJ2-7; the DNA was not compared with TRBD2, the D call given in the table. TRBV12-2 is termed a pseudogene. The CDR3 runs to 15 residues. CDR3 protein: CASRHRDWGGYEQYF. Written as DNA, the CDR3 is TGTGCAAGTCGCCACCGGGACTGGGGTGGGTACGAGCAGTACTTC.

The chain has TRBV5-1 and TRBJ1-2; D might be TRBD1 (5 bases). The CDR3 consists of 12 residues. Per the germline V gene, CDR1 is SGHRS and CDR2 is YFSETQ. The ends were cut back, 2 bases at V and 7 bases at J, with 9 bases in the middle. CDR3 sequence reads: CASSLGDGGYTF. The CDR3 nucleotides are TGCGCCAGCAGCTTAGGGGATGGTGGCTACACCTTC. Supplemented by reference TRBV5-1 and TRBJ1-2, the full variable domain reads KAGVTQTPRYLIKTRGQQVTLSCSPISGHRSVSWYQQTPGQGLQFLFEYFSETQRNKGNFPGRFSGRQFSNSRSEMNVSTLELGDSALYLCASSLGDGGYTFGSGTRLTVV.

V gene TRBV2 combines with J gene TRBJ1-4, with 7 bases identical to TRBD1. V trimming: 7 bases; J trimming: 0 bases; junction bases outside the gene matches: 5. The germline CDR1 and CDR2 sequences are SNHLY and FYNNEI. CDR3 length: 15 residues. CDR3 sequence reads: CASTGQISTNEKLFF. Written as DNA, the CDR3 is TGTGCCAGCACGGGACAGATATCAACTAATGAAAAACTGTTTTTT. The whole variable domain, filled in from reference TRBV2 and TRBJ1-4, reads EPEVTQTPSHQVTQMGQEVILRCVPISNHLYFYWYRQILGQKVEFLVSFYNNEISEKSEIFDDQFSVERPDGSNFTLKIRSTKLEDSAMYFCASTGQISTNEKLFFGSGTQLSVL.

There are a few counts of this clone. This rearrangement joins TRBV30 to TRBJ1-2; no clear D. The CDR3 length is 13 residues. The germline CDR1 and CDR2 sequences are GTSNPN and SVGIG (reference sequence). The DNA of the CDR3 is TGTGCTTCCCCGGCGGACTCCCACTATGGCTACACCTTC. Its protein is CASPADSHYGYTF.

The chain couples TRBV27 to TRBJ1-2; TRBD1 might be the D (5 bases). CDR3 length: 15 amino acids. CDR1 is MNHEY, CDR2 SMNVEV, per germline (reference sequence). The V end was cut by 3 bases, the J end by 7 bases, with 18 bases between. In DNA form, the CDR3 reads TGTGCCAGCAGTTTCTCCACAGGATGGGCTTTTGGCTACACCTTC. This codes for CASSFSTGWAFGYTF.

The chain couples TRBV2 to TRBJ1-3, with 9 bases aligning to TRBD1. The ends lost 8 bases at V and 0 bases at J; junction bases unmatched: 5. The CDR3 loop spans 15 amino acids. Germline V CDR1 and CDR2: SNHLY, FYNNEI. The CDR3: CASGGQGNSGNTIYF. Here the CDR3 DNA reads TGTGCCAGCGGGGGACAGGGTAACTCTGGAAACACCATATATTTT. Based on the CDR3 plus reference TRBV2 and TRBJ1-3, the full variable domain is EPEVTQTPSHQVTQMGQEVILRCVPISNHLYFYWYRQILGQKVEFLVSFYNNEISEKSEIFDDQFSVERPDGSNFTLKIRSTKLEDSAMYFCASGGQGNSGNTIYFGEGSWLTVV.

The chain is built from TRBV2 and TRBJ1-1, with D possibly matching TRBD1 (6 bases). Trimming cost V 4 bases and J 4 bases, with 10 bases left between them. The length of the CDR3 is 13 residues. Germline V lookup: CDR1 SNHLY, CDR2 FYNNEI. The CDR3 here is CASSVGAVTEAFF. CDR3 nucleotide sequence: TGTGCCAGCAGTGTGGGGGCGGTCACTGAAGCTTTCTTT.

The chain is built from TRBV5-1 and TRBJ1-2; 7 bases align to TRBD1. J lost 0 bases, V lost 6 bases, and 14 bases had no gene match. Germline CDR1 is SGHRS and CDR2 is YFSETQ. The CDR3 consists of 17 residues. CDR3 in DNA: TGCGCCAGCAAGGTGGACCCGACAGGGCTGACTAACTATGGCTACACCTTC. Its translation: CASKVDPTGLTNYGYTF.

The V call is TRBV4-1, the J call TRBJ2-1; TRBD1 agrees at 8 bases. Per germline, CDR1 MGHRA and CDR2 YSYEKL. The CDR3 is 16 residues long. Unmatched junction bases numbered 8, after V lost 2 bases and J lost 5 bases. The CDR3 sequence: CASSQSAGTGHNEQFF. CDR3 coding DNA: TGCGCCAGCAGCCAATCAGCCGGGACAGGTCACAATGAGCAGTTCTTC.

The V call is TRBV29-1, the J call TRBJ1-4; unclear D gene. Germline lookup yields CDR1 SQVTM and CDR2 ANQGSEA. This CDR3 region has 17 residues. Trimming removed 6 bases from V and 0 bases from J, with 20 bases in between. The CDR3, as DNA: TGCAGCGTGAGTAACGACGGAGGCGGCACAACTAATGAAAAACTGTTTTTT. Amino acid sequence: CSVSNDGGGTTNEKLFF.

The chain recombines TRBV30 with TRBJ2-7; 12 bases are shared with TRBD2. The CDR3 has 18 residues. Germline CDR1 reads GTSNPN; CDR2 reads SVGIG (reference sequence). J was trimmed by 3 bases and V by 5 bases; bases with no gene match: 17. CDR3 DNA sequence: TGTGCCTGGGAGATAGGAGGAACTAGCGGGGGGAAAGGCTACGAGCAGTACTTC. Its protein product is CAWEIGGTSGGKGYEQYF.

This clone was seen more than once but under ten times. The chain couples TRBV12-5 to TRBJ2-7; no clear D gene. V shed 1 base and J shed 6 bases, with 22 bases lying between them. In germline, CDR1 is LGHNT, CDR2 FRNRAP. The CDR3 sequence is 17 residues long. The DNA for the CDR3 is TGTGCTAGTGGTTTGGCCCCTAAGAGACCTGACAACTTCGAGCAGTACTTC. Translation: CASGLAPKRPDNFEQYF.

J is TRBJ2-2 and V is TRBV5-1; TRBD2 agrees at 7 bases. The germline CDR1 and CDR2 sequences are SGHRS and YFSETQ. V dropped 3 bases and J dropped 6; count of bases not matched to a gene: 5. CDR3 size: 14 residues. The CDR3 DNA reads TGCGCCAGCAGCTGGGTTGCGGGGGCCGGGGAGCTGTTTTTT. Residues: CASSWVAGAGELFF.

The rearrangement links TRBV19 to TRBJ1-3; the D is unclear. Trimming left V 3 bases short and J 3 bases short, with 6 bases between. The length of the CDR3 is 13 residues. Germline assignment: CDR1 LNHDA and CDR2 SQIVND (reference sequence). CDR3 loop: CASSIGYGNTIYF. The CDR3 DNA reads as TGTGCCAGTAGTATCGGTTATGGAAACACCATATATTTT.

J is TRBJ2-3 and V is TRBV11-3, with D possibly TRBD2 on 7 matching bases. Germline V gives CDR1 SGHNT, CDR2 YENEEA. The CDR3 sequence is 14 residues long. V was clipped by 5 bases and J by 6 bases, with 15 bases between them. The CDR3 DNA reads as TGTGCCAGCAGCGGAGGGGGGGGGTCGGATACGCAGTATTTT. Its protein is CASSGGGGSDTQYF.

The CDR3: CASSVIQGEHTEAFF. The CDR3 DNA sequence: TGTGCCAGCAGCGTGATACAGGGAGAGCACACTGAAGCTTTCTTT. V and J are TRBV9 and TRBJ1-1; D possibly corresponds to TRBD1 (6 bases). Germline loops: CDR1 SGDLS, CDR2 YYNGEE. Trimming took 2 bases from V and 3 from J, leaving 14 bases between them. The CDR3 has 15 amino acids.

This rearrangement joins TRBV5-1 to TRBJ1-4; 8 bases are shared with TRBD1. The CDR3 spans 16 residues. The V gene end was trimmed by 3 bases and the J gene end by 7 bases; junction bases not matched to a gene: 11. Germline V gives CDR1 SGHRS, CDR2 YFSETQ. The CDR3 here is CASSWGSQGAVEKLFF. CDR3 DNA: TGCGCCAGCAGCTGGGGCTCTCAGGGGGCAGTTGAAAAACTGTTTTTT. Drawing the rest from reference TRBV5-1 and TRBJ1-4, the complete variable domain is KAGVTQTPRYLIKTRGQQVTLSCSPISGHRSVSWYQQTPGQGLQFLFEYFSETQRNKGNFPGRFSGRQFSNSRSEMNVSTLELGDSALYLCASSWGSQGAVEKLFFGSGTQLSVL.

The chain couples TRBV7-2 to TRBJ1-1, with 9 bases lining up with TRBD1. Germline CDR1 reads SGHTA; CDR2 reads FQGNSA. The trim removed 5 bases at V and 4 bases at J, leaving 8 bases unmatched. This CDR3 is built from 15 residues. CDR3 in amino acids: CASSPTGQGGTEAFF. CDR3 nucleotides: TGTGCCAGCAGCCCGACGGGACAGGGTGGCACTGAAGCTTTCTTT.

The chain links TRBV23-1 to TRBJ2-7, with 8 bases matching TRBD1. TRBV23-1 is treated as an ORF (open reading frame) with a function not yet certain. Trimming removed 5 bases from V and 5 bases from J; junction bases left unmatched: 17. The CDR3 runs to 17 residues. In DNA, the CDR3 is TGCGCCAGCAGTGCTCCGGGACAGGTCCCCGGGGGCCACGAGCAGTACTTC. It is translated as CASSAPGQVPGGHEQYF.

The chain carries TRBV19 and TRBJ1-1; maybe TRBD1 (5 bases). CDR1 and CDR2 from the germline V gene are LNHDA and SQIVND (reference sequence). Trimming shortened V by 9 bases and J by 1 base, and 15 bases separated the two germline ends. The CDR3 runs 14 residues. CDR3 sequence reads: CASRAEGWNTEAFF. CDR3 sequence (DNA): TGTGCCAGCAGGGCGGAGGGGTGGAACACTGAAGCTTTCTTT. Combining the CDR3 with reference TRBV19 and TRBJ1-1 gives the whole variable domain DGGITQSPKYLFRKEGQNVTLSCEQNLNHDAMYWYRQDPGQGLRLIYYSQIVNDFQKGDIAEGYSVSREKKESFPLTVTSAQKNPTAFYLCASRAEGWNTEAFFGQGTRLTVV.

The V and J genes are TRBV5-4 and TRBJ2-1; TRBD2 matches 13 bases. Germline loops: CDR1 SGHNT, CDR2 YYREEE (reference sequence). This CDR3 has 13 residues. With V trimmed by 4 bases and J by 10 bases, 2 bases remained unmatched. The CDR3 DNA sequence: TGTGCCAGCAGCGGGACTAGCGGGGACGAGCAGTTCTTC. This encodes CASSGTSGDEQFF.

This chain uses TRBV2 with TRBJ1-5; no clear D gene. Germline CDR1 reads SNHLY; CDR2 reads FYNNEI. The length of the CDR3 is 15 residues. V lost 3 bases to trimming and J lost 6 bases, with 15 bases between them. The CDR3 DNA reads as TGTGCCAGCAGTGATTCTGGGTCGTCGGGTCAGCCCCAGCATTTT. Its translation is CASSDSGSSGQPQHF.

The CDR3 bases are TGTGCCAGCAGTGAATCTGGACAAGCTAACTATGGCTACACCTTC. Translated, it gives CASSESGQANYGYTF. The genes are TRBV6-1 and TRBJ1-2; TRBD1 is a possible D gene (5 bases). V was pared by 2 bases and J by 0 bases, with 10 bases between. Germline V gene data show CDR1 as MNHNS and CDR2 as SASEGT. This CDR3 contains 15 residues.

The V gene is TRBV10-3, the J gene TRBJ1-5, with 8 nucleotides matching TRBD1. V gave up 10 bases and J gave up 5 bases; unmatched junction bases: 10. The CDR3 runs 14 residues. CDR1 ENHRY and CDR2 SYGVKD come from the germline V gene. The DNA of the CDR3 is TGTGCCACAAATGGACAGGGAGGGGATCAGCCCCAGCATTTT. This encodes CATNGQGGDQPQHF.